The rows below give T cell receptor beta chains drawn from one sample of a study of graft-versus-host responses after intestinal transplantation. Repertoires were generated with immunoSEQ multiplex PCR, while TCRdb's copy carries only in-frame clones and drops some. The table shows approximately 16,000 clones, with about three fifths occurring only once. The material was ileum tissue, obtained 524 days after transplant. These receptors all come from a human patient who received an intestinal transplant, so some T cells may come from the graft donor. Both conserved end residues are part of each CDR3. Each record gives: D gene, J gene, V gene, CDR3 protein, CDR3 DNA. The D gene is left open where the match is weak.

TRBD1 | TRBJ1-4 | TRBV27 | CASSSQRGRGDEKLFF | TGTGCCAGCAGTTCCCAACGGGGCAGGGGGGATGAAAAACTGTTTTTT
TRBD1 | TRBJ1-6 | TRBV2 | CASSAEQGGNSPLHF | TGTGCCAGCAGCGCCGAACAGGGGGGAAATTCACCCCTCCACTTT
TRBD2 | TRBJ2-1 | TRBV2 | CASSEMTSGNEQFF | TGTGCCAGCAGTGAAATGACTAGCGGCAATGAGCAGTTCTTC
TRBD2 | TRBJ2-3 | TRBV7-6 | CASSPTSGNSDTQYF | TGTGCCAGCAGCCCGACTAGCGGGAATTCAGATACGCAGTATTTT
TRBD1 | TRBJ1-1 | TRBV27 | CASSLFRGYTEAFF | TGTGCCAGCAGTTTATTCAGGGGGTACACTGAAGCTTTCTTT
TRBD1 | TRBJ1-5 | TRBV29-1 | CSPRQGRQPQHF | TGCAGCCCAAGACAGGGTCGTCAGCCCCAGCATTTT
TRBD1 | TRBJ1-2 | TRBV6-5 | CASSYPGGGYTF | TGTGCCAGCAGTTACCCAGGGGGGGGCTACACCTTC
TRBD2 | TRBJ2-7 | TRBV6-5 | CASSYSSGGAYEQYF | TGTGCCAGCAGTTACTCTAGCGGGGGGGCGTACGAGCAGTACTTC
TRBD1 | TRBJ1-2 | TRBV6-5 | CASREGTGYGYTF | TGTGCCAGCAGGGAAGGGACAGGCTATGGCTACACCTTC
TRBD1 | TRBJ2-7 | TRBV10-3 | CATKRTGTDEQYF | TGTGCCACCAAAAGAACAGGGACAGACGAGCAGTACTTC
NA | TRBJ1-6 | TRBV12-5 | CASGLEAGGYNSPLHF | TGTGCTAGTGGTTTGGAGGCGGGGGGGTATAATTCACCCCTCCACTTT
NA | TRBJ1-5 | TRBV6-5 | CASRRSMDQPQHF | TGTGCCAGCAGGCGGTCAATGGATCAGCCCCAGCATTTT
NA | TRBJ2-7 | TRBV7-2 | CASSFGGGGKGEQYF | TGTGCCAGCAGCTTTGGGGGCGGGGGCAAAGGCGAGCAGTACTTC
TRBD1 | TRBJ1-1 | TRBV27 | CASSLDRVNTEAFF | TGTGCCAGCAGTTTGGACAGGGTGAACACTGAAGCTTTCTTT
TRBD2 | TRBJ2-5 | TRBV18 | CASSRTSEQETQYF | TGTGCCAGCTCCCGGACTAGCGAACAAGAGACCCAGTACTTC
NA | TRBJ1-6 | TRBV7-2 | CASSLAGGMRSPLHF | TGTGCCAGCAGCTTAGCAGGGGGTATGCGTTCACCCCTCCACTTT